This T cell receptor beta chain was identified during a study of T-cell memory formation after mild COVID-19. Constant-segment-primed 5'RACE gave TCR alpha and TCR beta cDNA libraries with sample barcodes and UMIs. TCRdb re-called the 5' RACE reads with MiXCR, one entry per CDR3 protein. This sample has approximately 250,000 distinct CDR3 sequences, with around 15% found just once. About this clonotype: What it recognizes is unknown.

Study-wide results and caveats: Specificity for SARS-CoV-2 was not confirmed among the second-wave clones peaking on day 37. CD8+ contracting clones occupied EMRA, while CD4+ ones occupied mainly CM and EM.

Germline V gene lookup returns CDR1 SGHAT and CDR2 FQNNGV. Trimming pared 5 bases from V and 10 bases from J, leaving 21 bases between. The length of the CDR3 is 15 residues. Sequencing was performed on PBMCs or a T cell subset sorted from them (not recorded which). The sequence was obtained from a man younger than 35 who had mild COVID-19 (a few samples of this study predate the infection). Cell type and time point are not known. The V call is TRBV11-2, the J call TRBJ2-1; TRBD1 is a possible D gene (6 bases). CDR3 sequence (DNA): TGTGCCAGCAGCCCCTCCTCTGGGGGCGGGCCAGAGCAGTTCTTC. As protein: CASSPSSGGGPEQFF.